Listed below are T cell receptor beta chains from one sample, sequenced in a study of graft-versus-host responses after intestinal transplantation. The data were produced by immunoSEQ multiplex PCR, yet TCRdb's version contains in-frame clones alone and is incomplete. The data hold around 100,000 clones, with about 88% observed a single time. These TCRs are of unknown antigen specificity. Specimen: unstimulated CD4+ T cells sorted from spleen or lymph node cells, collected before transplant. The receptors shown here come from a human donor who was the organ donor for an intestinal transplant. Both conserved end residues are trimmed from each CDR3.

ASSPPIGDRNQPQH,TRBV18,TRBJ1-5
ASSLGAGGGNQPQH,TRBV7-8,TRBJ1-5
AWSRDFGWGNTEAF,TRBV30,TRBJ1-1
ASSKGLLEQF,TRBV6-5,TRBJ2-1
ASSQGTPGSPFYEQY,TRBV4-2,TRBJ2-7
ASSPGAVTGELF,TRBV7-3,TRBJ2-2
ASSLGGRQPQH,TRBV5-5,TRBJ1-5
AISGKLAGGEYNEQF,TRBV10-3,TRBJ2-1
ASSEAGRSDTEAF,TRBV6-1,TRBJ1-1
ASSYQGEKLF,TRBV2,TRBJ1-4
ASRQGGGTEAF,TRBV6-1,TRBJ1-1
ASSLEPIFRNSGGYGYT,TRBV5-1,TRBJ1-2
ASSYELGQSLAF,TRBV6-5,TRBJ1-1
ASSFGKGGYT,TRBV5-6,TRBJ1-2
ASSEFRGGEKLF,TRBV25-1,TRBJ1-4
ASSQSYSQPQH,TRBV6-5,TRBJ1-5
ASSSQGVNTEAF,TRBV5-1,TRBJ1-1
ASSFYPGSGGANVLT,TRBV28,TRBJ2-6